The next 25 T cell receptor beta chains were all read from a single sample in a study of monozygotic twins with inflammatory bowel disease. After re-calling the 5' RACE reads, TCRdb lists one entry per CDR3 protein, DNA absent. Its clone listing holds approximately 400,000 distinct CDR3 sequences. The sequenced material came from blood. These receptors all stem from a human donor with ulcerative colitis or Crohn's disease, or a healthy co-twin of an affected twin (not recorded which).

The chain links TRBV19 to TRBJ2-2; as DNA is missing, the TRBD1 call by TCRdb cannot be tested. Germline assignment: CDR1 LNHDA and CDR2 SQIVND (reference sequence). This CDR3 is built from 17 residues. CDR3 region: CASSPNRGTGPPGELFF.

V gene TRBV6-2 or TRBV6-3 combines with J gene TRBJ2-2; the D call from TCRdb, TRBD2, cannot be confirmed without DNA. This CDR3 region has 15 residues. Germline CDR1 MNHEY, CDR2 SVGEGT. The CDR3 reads CASRSDTRSTGELFF.

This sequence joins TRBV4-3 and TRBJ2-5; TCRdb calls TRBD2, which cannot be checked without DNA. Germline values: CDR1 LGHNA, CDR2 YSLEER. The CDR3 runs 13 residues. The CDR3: CASSHRGKETQYF.

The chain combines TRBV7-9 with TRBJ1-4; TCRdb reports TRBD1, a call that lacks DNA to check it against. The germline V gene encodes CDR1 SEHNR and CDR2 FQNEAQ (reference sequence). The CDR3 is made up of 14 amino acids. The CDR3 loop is CASALRQTNEKLFF.

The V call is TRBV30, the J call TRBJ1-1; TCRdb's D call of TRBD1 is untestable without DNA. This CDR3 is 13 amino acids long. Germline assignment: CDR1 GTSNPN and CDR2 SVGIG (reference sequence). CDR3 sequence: CAALGTGRTEAFF.

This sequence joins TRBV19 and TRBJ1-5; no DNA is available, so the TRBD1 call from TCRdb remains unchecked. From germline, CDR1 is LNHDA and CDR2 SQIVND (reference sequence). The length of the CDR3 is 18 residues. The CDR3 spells CASGRGAGKFYSNQPQHF.

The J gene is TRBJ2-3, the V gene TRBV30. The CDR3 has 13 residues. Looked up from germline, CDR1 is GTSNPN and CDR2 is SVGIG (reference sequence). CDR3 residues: CAWSRTLTDTQYF. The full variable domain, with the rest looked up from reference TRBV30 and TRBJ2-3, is SQTIHQWPATLVQPVGSPLSLECTVEGTSNPNLYWYRQAAGRGLQLLFYSVGIGQISSEVPQNLSASRPQDRQFILSSKKLLLSDSGFYLCAWSRTLTDTQYFGPGTRLTVL.

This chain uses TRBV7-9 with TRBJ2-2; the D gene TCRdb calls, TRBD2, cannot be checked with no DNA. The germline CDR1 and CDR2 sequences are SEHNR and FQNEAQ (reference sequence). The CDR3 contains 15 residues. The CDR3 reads CASSLSERATGELFF.

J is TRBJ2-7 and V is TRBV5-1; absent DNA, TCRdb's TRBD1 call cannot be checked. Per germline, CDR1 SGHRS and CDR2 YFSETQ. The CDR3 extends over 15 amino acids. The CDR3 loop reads CASSKDSPTLNEQYF.

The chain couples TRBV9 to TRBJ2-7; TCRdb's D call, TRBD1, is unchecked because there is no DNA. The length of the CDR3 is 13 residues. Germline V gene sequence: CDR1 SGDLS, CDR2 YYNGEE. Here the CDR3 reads CASSGSQGNEQYF.

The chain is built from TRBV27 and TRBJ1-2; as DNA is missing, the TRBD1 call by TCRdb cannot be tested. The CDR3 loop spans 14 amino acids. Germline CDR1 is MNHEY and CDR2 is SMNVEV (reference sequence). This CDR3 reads CASRSSGGRGGYTF.

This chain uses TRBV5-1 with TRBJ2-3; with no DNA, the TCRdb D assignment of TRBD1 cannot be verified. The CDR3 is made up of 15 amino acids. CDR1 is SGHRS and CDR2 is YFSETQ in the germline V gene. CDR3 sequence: CASSRAGDHTDTQYF. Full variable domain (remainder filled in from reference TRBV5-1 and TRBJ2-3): KAGVTQTPRYLIKTRGQQVTLSCSPISGHRSVSWYQQTPGQGLQFLFEYFSETQRNKGNFPGRFSGRQFSNSRSEMNVSTLELGDSALYLCASSRAGDHTDTQYFGPGTRLTVL.

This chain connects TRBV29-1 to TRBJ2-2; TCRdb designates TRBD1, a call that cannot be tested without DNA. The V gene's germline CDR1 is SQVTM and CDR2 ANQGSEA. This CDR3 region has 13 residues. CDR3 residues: CSVVTVNTGELFF.

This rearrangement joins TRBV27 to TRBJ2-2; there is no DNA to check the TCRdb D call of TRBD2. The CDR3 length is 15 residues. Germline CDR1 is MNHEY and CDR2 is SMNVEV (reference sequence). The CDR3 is CASSLRGRPTGELFF.

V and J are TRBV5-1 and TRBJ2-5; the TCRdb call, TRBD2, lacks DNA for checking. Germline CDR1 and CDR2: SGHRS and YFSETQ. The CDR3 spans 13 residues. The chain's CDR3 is CASSLDPRETQYF.

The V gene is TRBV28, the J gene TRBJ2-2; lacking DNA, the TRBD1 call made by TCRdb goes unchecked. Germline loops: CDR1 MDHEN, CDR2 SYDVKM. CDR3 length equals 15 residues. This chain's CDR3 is CASSFPTGGTGELFF.

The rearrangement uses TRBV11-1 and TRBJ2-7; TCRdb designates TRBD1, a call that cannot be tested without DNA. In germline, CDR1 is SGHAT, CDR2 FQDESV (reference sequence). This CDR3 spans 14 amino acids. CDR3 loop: CASSSDRGDYEQYF.

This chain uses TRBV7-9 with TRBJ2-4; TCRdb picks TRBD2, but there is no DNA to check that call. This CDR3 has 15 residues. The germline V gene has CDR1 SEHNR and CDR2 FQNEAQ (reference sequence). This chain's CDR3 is CASSLGEGVKNIQYF.

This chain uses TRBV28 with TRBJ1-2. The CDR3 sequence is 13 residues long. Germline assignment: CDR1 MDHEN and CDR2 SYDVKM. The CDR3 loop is CASSSAGFGGYTF.

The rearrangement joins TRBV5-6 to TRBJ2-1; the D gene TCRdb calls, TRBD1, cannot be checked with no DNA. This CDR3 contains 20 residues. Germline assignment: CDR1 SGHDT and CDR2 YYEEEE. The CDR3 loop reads CASSLAGYSGGSSSYNEQFF.

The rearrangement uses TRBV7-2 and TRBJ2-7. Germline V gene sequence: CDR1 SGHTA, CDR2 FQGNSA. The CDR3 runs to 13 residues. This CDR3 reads CASSFQSPNEQYF.

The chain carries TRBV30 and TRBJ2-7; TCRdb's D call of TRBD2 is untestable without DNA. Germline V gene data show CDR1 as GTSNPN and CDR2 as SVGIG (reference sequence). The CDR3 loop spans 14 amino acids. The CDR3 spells CAWTAGTSSYEQYF.

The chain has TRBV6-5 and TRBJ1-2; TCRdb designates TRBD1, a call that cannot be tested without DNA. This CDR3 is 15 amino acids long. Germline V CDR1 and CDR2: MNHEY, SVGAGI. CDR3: CASSYTTGGAIGYTF.

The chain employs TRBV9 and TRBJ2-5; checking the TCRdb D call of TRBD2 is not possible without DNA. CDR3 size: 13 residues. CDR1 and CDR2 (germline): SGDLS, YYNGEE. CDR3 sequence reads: CASSGWREETQYF.

CDR3 sequence reads: CASRLRGGRVTEAFF. This sequence joins TRBV12-2 and TRBJ1-1. TRBV12-2 is a recognized pseudogene. CDR3 length: 15 amino acids.